The next 29 T cell receptor beta chains were all read from a single sample in a study of cytomegalovirus exposure and HLA in healthy donors. Amplification used 60 Vbeta primers and 13 Jbeta primers. Repertoires were generated with immunoSEQ multiplex PCR, while TCRdb's copy carries only in-frame clones and drops some. The sample consists of roughly 110,000 clones, 70% to 80% of them appearing once. Sequencing input: PBMCs. The source of these receptors is a boy aged 10-17 years in good health and CMV-seronegative.

The table lists this clone with a few counts. This chain joins TRBV7-2 and TRBJ1-2, with D uncertain. V shed 4 bases and J shed 2 bases, with 8 bases lying between them. Per germline, CDR1 SGHTA and CDR2 FQGNSA. This CDR3 is built from 13 residues. The CDR3 nucleotides read TGTGCCAGCAGCTCCCTCGGGAACTATGGCTACACCTTC. It specifies CASSSLGNYGYTF.

The chain couples TRBV5-6 to TRBJ2-5; 13 nucleotides align to TRBD2. CDR1 and CDR2 from the germline V gene are SGHDT and YYEEEE. V lost 4 bases to trimming and J lost 5 bases; unmatched junction nucleotides: 5. The CDR3 consists of 15 residues. CDR3 nucleotide sequence: TGTGCCAGCAGCATACTAGCGGGGGGGCAGGAGACCCAGTACTTC. It is translated as CASSILAGGQETQYF.

The V gene is TRBV5-1, the J gene TRBJ2-7, with 11 bases lining up with TRBD1. Germline trimming cut 3 bases from V and 3 bases from J; bases unmatched to any gene: 5. The CDR3 covers 15 residues. Per germline, CDR1 SGHRS and CDR2 YFSETQ. CDR3 protein: CASSSQDRGLYEQYF. The CDR3 DNA reads as TGCGCCAGCAGCTCACAGGACAGGGGGCTCTACGAGCAGTACTTC.

The chain employs TRBV19 and TRBJ1-4; 7 bases fit TRBD1. Per germline, CDR1 LNHDA and CDR2 SQIVND (reference sequence). The CDR3 is 15 residues long. The trim removed 5 bases at V and 8 bases at J, leaving 11 bases unmatched. The CDR3 spells CASSPDDRVREKLFF. The CDR3 bases are TGTGCCAGTAGTCCCGACGACAGGGTGAGGGAAAAACTGTTTTTT.

The chain is built from TRBV9 and TRBJ2-7; TRBD2 might be the D (5 bases). Germline V CDR1 and CDR2: SGDLS, YYNGEE. V lost 0 bases and J 5 bases, leaving 9 bases between the germline ends. CDR3 size: 13 residues. CDR3 region: CASSVDGEDEQYF. Written as DNA, the CDR3 is TGTGCCAGCAGCGTAGACGGGGAAGACGAGCAGTACTTC.

The chain joins TRBV5-6 to TRBJ1-4; no reliable D call. The CDR3 is 17 residues long. From germline, CDR1 is SGHDT and CDR2 YYEEEE. Trimming shortened V by 0 bases and J by 5 bases, and 17 bases separated the two germline ends. The CDR3 bases are TGTGCCAGCAGCTTGGGCGGGCAGCAGCACCAAAATGAAAAACTGTTTTTT. The encoded protein is CASSLGGQQHQNEKLFF.

V and J are TRBV30 and TRBJ1-2; 8 bases map to TRBD1. The CDR3 totals 14 residues. After removal of 5 bases from V and 7 bases from J, the junction contained 12 bases not matched to a gene. CDR1 and CDR2 from the germline V gene are GTSNPN and SVGIG (reference sequence). The CDR3 DNA follows: TGTGCCTGGGCGGCTGACAGGGACAGGTCTGGCTACACCTTC. Translating gives CAWAADRDRSGYTF. The entire variable domain, with the rest obtained from reference TRBV30 and TRBJ1-2, is as follows: SQTIHQWPATLVQPVGSPLSLECTVEGTSNPNLYWYRQAAGRGLQLLFYSVGIGQISSEVPQNLSASRPQDRQFILSSKKLLLSDSGFYLCAWAADRDRSGYTFGSGTRLTVV.

The chain is built from TRBV7-9 and TRBJ1-4; D unclear. The germline gives CDR1 SEHNR, CDR2 FQNEAQ (reference sequence). V was trimmed by 1 base and J by 2 bases, leaving 17 bases between them. The CDR3 extends over 18 amino acids. The CDR3 region has the DNA TGTGCCAGCAGCTTAGTCTTGGCGGGCGTGAGTACTAATGAAAAACTGTTTTTT. Protein product: CASSLVLAGVSTNEKLFF.

This clone was counted a few times. At one end the junction does not follow the germline gene, possibly because of a read error. This chain joins TRBV6-6 and TRBJ1-3; D unresolved. Germline CDR1 reads MNHNY; CDR2 reads SVGAGI (reference sequence). This CDR3 contains 12 residues. CDR3 sequence: CASRYSGNTIYF. The DNA of the CDR3 is TGTGCCAGCAGGTACTCTGGAAACACCATATATTTT.

This clone was counted once. This chain uses TRBV2 with TRBJ1-2, with TRBD1 identical over 9 bases. V was clipped by 3 bases and J by 0 bases; unmatched bases: 17. Germline CDR1 and CDR2: SNHLY and FYNNEI. CDR3 length equals 20 residues. This CDR3 reads CASSEDRGDRPQRSNYGYTF. CDR3 nucleotides: TGTGCCAGCAGTGAGGACAGGGGCGATCGTCCCCAAAGATCTAACTATGGCTACACCTTC.

The rearrangement uses TRBV5-4 and TRBJ2-7, with D possibly being TRBD1 (7 bases). CDR1 SGHNT and CDR2 YYREEE come from the germline V gene (reference sequence). V was cut by 9 bases and J by 0 bases, with 25 bases left in between. CDR3 length equals 17 residues. The CDR3: CATGAGGGGESSYEQYF. Here the CDR3 DNA reads TGTGCCACCGGAGCGGGTGGAGGGGGCGAAAGCTCCTACGAGCAGTACTTC.

This chain links TRBV7-2 with TRBJ2-1; 7 nucleotides agree with TRBD1. CDR1 and CDR2 from the germline V gene are SGHTA and FQGNSA. The J segment lost 8 bases and the V segment lost 1 base, leaving 8 bases of the junction unmatched. CDR3 length equals 15 residues. CDR3 loop: CASSLDGTDLYEQFF. The DNA for the CDR3 is TGTGCCAGCAGCTTAGACGGGACAGATCTCTATGAGCAGTTCTTC. Together with reference TRBV7-2 and TRBJ2-1, the CDR3 gives the full variable domain: GAGVSQSPSNKVTEKGKDVELRCDPISGHTALYWYRQSLGQGLEFLIYFQGNSAPDKSGLPSDRFSAERTGGSVSTLTIQRTQQEDSAVYLCASSLDGTDLYEQFFGPGTRLTVL.

This sequence joins TRBV5-6 and TRBJ1-3; 9 bases are a match to TRBD1. CDR3 length: 14 amino acids. The ends lost 4 bases at V and 2 bases at J; junction bases unmatched: 1. Germline values: CDR1 SGHDT, CDR2 YYEEEE. The CDR3 DNA sequence: TGTGCCAGCAGCCGGACAGGGGCTGGAAACACCATATATTTT. Protein sequence: CASSRTGAGNTIYF.

The rearrangement uses TRBV7-3 and TRBJ1-1; D call uncertain. The CDR3 contains 15 residues. CDR1 and CDR2 (germline): SGHTA, FQGTGA. The germline V and J ends were trimmed by 3 bases and 0 bases, with 11 bases remaining between them. CDR3 DNA: TGTGCCAGCAGCTTGACCGGGAAAGTGAACACTGAAGCTTTCTTT. Translating it yields CASSLTGKVNTEAFF. Full variable domain (remainder filled in from reference TRBV7-3 and TRBJ1-1): GAGVSQTPSNKVTEKGKYVELRCDPISGHTALYWYRQSLGQGPEFLIYFQGTGAADDSGLPNDRFFAVRPEGSVSTLKIQRTERGDSAVYLCASSLTGKVNTEAFFGQGTRLTVV.

The rearrangement joins TRBV5-6 to TRBJ2-3; 10 bases line up with TRBD2. With 1 base clipped from V and 6 bases from J, the junction kept 5 bases outside the gene matches. The CDR3 runs 15 residues. Germline-derived CDR1 and CDR2 are SGHDT and YYEEEE. CDR3 nucleotide sequence: TGTGCCAGCAGCTTGACAGCGGGAGGGCCGGATACGCAGTATTTT. Residues: CASSLTAGGPDTQYF.

This clone was found a few times. The rearrangement links TRBV30 to TRBJ2-5; 7 bases fit TRBD1. Germline V CDR1 and CDR2: GTSNPN, SVGIG (reference sequence). J lost 4 bases, V lost 4 bases, and 6 bases had no gene match. This CDR3 comprises 13 residues. The CDR3 bases are TGTGCCTGGACTCGACAGGGAAGAGAGACCCAGTACTTC. Translated: CAWTRQGRETQYF.

The chain combines TRBV7-8 with TRBJ2-1; TRBD2 matches 7 bases. The CDR3 is 15 residues long. CDR1 SGHVS and CDR2 FQNEAQ come from the germline V gene. With 4 bases clipped from V and 5 bases from J, the junction kept 8 bases outside the gene matches. DNA for the CDR3: TGTGCCAGCAGCTCGGGAGGCCTAGCCCACAATGAGCAGTTCTTC. As protein: CASSSGGLAHNEQFF.

The sample holds a few counts of this clone. The same CDR3 also results from other DNA sequences found in this sample. This rearrangement joins TRBV6-5 to TRBJ2-7; 8 nucleotides match TRBD1. The CDR3 covers 14 residues. J lost 3 bases, V lost 2 bases, and 3 bases had no gene match. Per germline, CDR1 MNHEY and CDR2 SVGAGI. The CDR3 nucleotides are TGTGCCAGCAGTTACCGAGACAGGGGCTACGAGCAGTACTTC. Amino acid sequence: CASSYRDRGYEQYF.

As regards this clone: An end of the junction differs from the germline gene, which may be a read error. The chain couples TRBV15 to TRBJ1-2; tentatively, D is TRBD1 (6 bases). This CDR3 spans 12 amino acids. CDR1 is LNHNV and CDR2 is YYDKDF in the germline V gene (reference sequence). Here the CDR3 reads CATSSGRTDLVF. CDR3 coding DNA: TGTGCCACCAGCTCCGGAAGGACAGACTTAGTCTTC.

The rearrangement joins TRBV27 to TRBJ1-1; TRBD1 aligns across 7 bases. V was pared by 8 bases and J by 2 bases, with 8 bases of the junction left unmatched. Germline assignment: CDR1 MNHEY and CDR2 SMNVEV (reference sequence). This CDR3 region has 14 residues. The DNA of the CDR3 is TGTGCCAGCTATGTTCAGGGGGGAAACACTGAAGCTTTCTTT. Protein product: CASYVQGGNTEAFF.

The genes are TRBV29-1 and TRBJ2-7, with a tentative D call TRBD2 (5 bases). The V and J ends lost 7 bases and 6 bases respectively, with 16 bases between them. The CDR3 covers 12 residues. CDR1 SQVTM and CDR2 ANQGSEA come from the germline V gene. The CDR3 spells CSAAWTRGEQYF. The CDR3 DNA is TGCAGCGCAGCCTGGACTCGAGGCGAGCAGTACTTC.

This clone was counted a few times. The rearrangement links TRBV5-4 to TRBJ1-5, with D perhaps TRBD1 (6 bases). Germline CDR1 and CDR2: SGHNT and YYREEE (reference sequence). This CDR3 spans 14 amino acids. The V gene lost 0 bases and the J gene lost 4 bases, with 8 bases spanning the gap. CDR3 nucleotides: TGTGCCAGCAGCTTGGTCACAGGGAATCAGCCCCAGCATTTT. As protein: CASSLVTGNQPQHF.

This clone has only a few counts. The chain employs TRBV30 and TRBJ2-7; D unresolved. V lost 3 bases, J lost 0 bases, and 9 bases lay in between. Germline values: CDR1 GTSNPN, CDR2 SVGIG (reference sequence). CDR3 size: 13 residues. CDR3 coding DNA: TGTGCCTGGAGCGTGTTTAGCTCCTACGAGCAGTACTTC. Residues: CAWSVFSSYEQYF.

J is TRBJ2-3 and V is TRBV10-3, with 8 bases fitting TRBD2. Trimming at V came to 2 bases and at J to 0 bases, leaving 4 bases not matched to a gene. The CDR3 contains 16 residues. From germline, CDR1 is ENHRY and CDR2 SYGVKD. The CDR3 protein is CAISELSGASTDTQYF. The CDR3 coding sequence is TGTGCCATCAGTGAGCTTAGCGGGGCGAGCACAGATACGCAGTATTTT.

This chain's CDR3 is CASSGGLEAFF. CDR3 DNA sequence: TGCGCCAGCAGCGGGGGACTCGAAGCTTTCTTT. The V and J genes are TRBV5-1 and TRBJ1-1; D is perhaps TRBD1 (5 bases). CDR1 is SGHRS and CDR2 is YFSETQ in the germline V gene. There are 11 residues in the CDR3. V was clipped by 4 bases and J by 8 bases, with 9 bases between them.

The chain is built from TRBV30 and TRBJ1-4; 8 nucleotides match TRBD1. Germline V CDR1 and CDR2: GTSNPN, SVGIG (reference sequence). Trimming removed 4 bases from V and 11 bases from J; junction bases left unmatched: 9. CDR3 size: 13 residues. The CDR3 DNA reads TGTGCCTGGAAGGGGACAGGCGTGGATAAACTGTTTTTT. Translated: CAWKGTGVDKLFF.

The V and J genes are TRBV19 and TRBJ2-3; weak D call: TRBD2 (6 bases). Germline V gene data show CDR1 as LNHDA and CDR2 as SQIVND (reference sequence). The CDR3 consists of 14 residues. With 5 bases removed from V and 2 bases from J, the gap between germline ends came to 11 bases. CDR3 amino acids: CASSPAGITDTQYF. In DNA, the CDR3 is TGTGCCAGTAGTCCCGCGGGGATCACAGATACGCAGTATTTT.

The chain is built from TRBV7-8 and TRBJ1-3, with D possibly TRBD1 on 6 matching bases. The V end was cut by 4 bases, the J end by 0 bases, with 13 bases between. Germline V gene sequence: CDR1 SGHVS, CDR2 FQNEAQ. This CDR3 is 16 amino acids long. This CDR3 is CASSWEGGYSGNTIYF. Written as DNA, the CDR3 is TGTGCCAGCAGCTGGGAGGGGGGCTACTCTGGAAACACCATATATTTT.

With regard to this clone: At one end the junction does not follow the germline gene, possibly because of a read error. The chain carries TRBV27 and TRBJ2-7, with TRBD2 identical over 15 bases. This CDR3 is 17 amino acids long. Germline assignment: CDR1 MNHEY and CDR2 SMNVEV (reference sequence). The CDR3 sequence is CVSSLARTSGRAHEQYF. In DNA form, the CDR3 reads TGTGTCAGCAGTTTAGCAAGGACTAGCGGGAGGGCCCACGAGCAGTACTTC.